The clone carrying this T cell receptor (beta chain) was seen only a few times. The antigen remains undetermined. Germline V gene sequence: CDR1 SEHNR, CDR2 FQNEAQ (reference sequence). V was pared by 3 bases and J by 6 bases, with 22 bases between. This CDR3 contains 17 residues. This specimen belongs to a study of T-cell memory formation after mild COVID-19. Study information: Each donor largely had its own TCR clusters.

MiXCR, run by TCRdb on the 5' RACE reads, gives a single entry per CDR3 protein. The sample includes roughly 550,000 distinct CDR3 sequences, around 20% of them seen just once. Study-wide points: Cross-reactive memory appears to have joined, as suggested by some responding clones showing up in pre-infection memory.

The sequenced sample consisted of PBMCs or a T cell subset sorted from them (not recorded which). This chain joins TRBV7-9 and TRBJ2-3; D gene unclear. The origin of this receptor is an adult woman who had mild COVID-19 (a few samples of this study predate the infection). Cell type and time point are not known. CDR3 in amino acids: CASSFPPGRSPGDTQYF. For the CDR3, the DNA is TGTGCCAGCAGCTTCCCACCGGGCAGGTCCCCCGGGGATACGCAGTATTTT.